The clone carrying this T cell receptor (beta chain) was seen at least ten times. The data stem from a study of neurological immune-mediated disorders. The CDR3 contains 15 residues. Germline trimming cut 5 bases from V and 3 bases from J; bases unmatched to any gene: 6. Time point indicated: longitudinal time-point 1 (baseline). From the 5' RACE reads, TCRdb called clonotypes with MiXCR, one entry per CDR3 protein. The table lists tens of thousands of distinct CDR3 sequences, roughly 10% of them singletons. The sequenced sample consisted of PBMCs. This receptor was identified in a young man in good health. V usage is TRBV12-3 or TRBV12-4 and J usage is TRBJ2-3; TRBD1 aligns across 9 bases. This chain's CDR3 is CASSLGQGSTDTQYF. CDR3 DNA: TGTGCCAGCAGTCTCGGACAGGGGTCGACAGATACGCAGTATTTT.